These 6 T cell receptor beta chains came from one sample sequenced in a study of Ad26.COV2.S vaccination and SARS-CoV-2 variants (dated by TCRdb to the early 2020s). The library was made by the immunoSEQ multiplex PCR assay. This immuneACCESS table, as held by TCRdb, lists in-frame sequences with V and J called but not all clones. Of the missing ones, under half trace to an unresolved V gene in checked studies; the others have no known cause. The sample data list about 400,000 clones, and 83% of these were observed just once. The top ten clonotypes cover nearly 7.5% of the sample. The treatment or condition label, read with the paper, signifies: around 19 received Ad26.COV2.S at low or high dose, single or two shots; 5 received placebo; per-sample allocation not given. Repertoires of vaccine and placebo recipients were sequenced from samples collected on day 63 after the first injection. This specimen was peripheral blood, taken in a trial of Ad26.COV2.S vaccine versus placebo. The source of these receptors is a person aged 18 to 65 who received the Ad26.COV2.S COVID-19 vaccine or a placebo.

V and J are TRBV7-3 and TRBJ2-3; D may correspond to TRBD1 or TRBD2 (6 bases each). The CDR3 runs 14 residues. Trimming took off 4 bases at V and 10 bases at J, with 18 bases between the two ends. Germline CDR1 is SGHTA and CDR2 is FQGTGA. CDR3: CASSSTALGGSQYF. In DNA, the CDR3 is TGTGCCAGCAGCTCCACAGCTCTGGGGGGCTCGCAGTATTTT.

The sample holds one count of this clone. The V gene is TRBV3-1 (or the pseudogene TRBV3-2), the J gene TRBJ2-2; possible D gene TRBD2, 5 bases. Germline CDR1 is LGHDT and CDR2 is YNNKEL (reference sequence). CDR3 length equals 16 residues. V lost 6 bases and J lost 4, with 18 bases in between. The CDR3 DNA reads as TGTGCCAGCAGACTTCTCTGGACTGGTACCACCGGGGAGCTGTTTTTT. This codes for CASRLLWTGTTGELFF.

The CDR3 loop reads CASSLIAGVGTDTQYF. CDR3 bases: TGTGCCAGCAGCTTAATAGCAGGGGTGGGAACAGATACGCAGTATTTT. The V call is TRBV11-2, the J call TRBJ2-3, with D perhaps matching TRBD1 (6 bases). Per the germline V gene, CDR1 is SGHAT and CDR2 is FQNNGV. With 2 bases removed from V and 3 bases from J, the gap between germline ends came to 15 bases. The CDR3 length is 16 residues.

The chain is built from TRBV19 and TRBJ1-1; 7 bases map to TRBD1. V trimming: 8 bases; J trimming: 7 bases; junction bases outside the gene matches: 7. This CDR3 is built from 12 residues. The germline V gene encodes CDR1 LNHDA and CDR2 SQIVND (reference sequence). This CDR3 reads CASGQDQYEAFF. CDR3 coding DNA: TGTGCCAGTGGACAGGACCAATATGAAGCTTTCTTT.

This clone showed up just once. The J gene is TRBJ2-1, the V gene TRBV19, with TRBD2 matching over 8 bases. The V segment lost 6 bases and the J segment 4 bases; nucleotides outside the gene matches: 11. Germline V gene data show CDR1 as LNHDA and CDR2 as SQIVND (reference sequence). This CDR3 has 16 residues. Here the CDR3 DNA reads TGTGCCAGTAGGCCCGTTGGACTAGCTAAATACAATGAGCAGTTCTTC. It codes for CASRPVGLAKYNEQFF.

This clone has just one count. The chain recombines TRBV12-5 with TRBJ1-5, with a tentative D call TRBD1 (5 bases). Trimming shortened V by 2 bases and J by 0 bases, and 20 bases separated the two germline ends. The germline gives CDR1 LGHNT, CDR2 FRNRAP. CDR3 size: 19 residues. CDR3 residues: CASGLIRDGEFISNQPQHF. CDR3 DNA sequence: TGTGCTAGTGGTTTGATTCGGGACGGGGAATTTATTAGCAATCAGCCCCAGCATTTT.